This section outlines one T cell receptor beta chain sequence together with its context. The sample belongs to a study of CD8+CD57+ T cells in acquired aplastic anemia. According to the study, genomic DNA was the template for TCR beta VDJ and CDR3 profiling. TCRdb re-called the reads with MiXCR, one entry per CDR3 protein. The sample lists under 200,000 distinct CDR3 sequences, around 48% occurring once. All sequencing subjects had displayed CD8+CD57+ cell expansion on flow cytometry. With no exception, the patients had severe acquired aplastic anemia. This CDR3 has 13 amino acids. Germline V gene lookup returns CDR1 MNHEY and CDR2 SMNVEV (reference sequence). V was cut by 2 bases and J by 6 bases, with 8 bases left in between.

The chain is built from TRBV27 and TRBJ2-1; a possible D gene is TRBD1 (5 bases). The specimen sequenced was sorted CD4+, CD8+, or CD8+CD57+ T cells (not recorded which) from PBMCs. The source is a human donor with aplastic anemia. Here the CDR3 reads CASSLGRANEQFF. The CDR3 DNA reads TGTGCCAGCAGTTTAGGCAGGGCCAATGAGCAGTTCTTC.